One TCR beta chain is described in this entry. Its antigen remains unidentified. This sample was taken from a study of cytomegalovirus exposure and HLA in healthy donors. About the study: In a later analysis, the 120 or so validation repertoires were reported to have used the same platform as the roughly 610 first-cohort repertoires.

Between the trimmed V and J ends, which lost 5 bases and 4 bases, there was a span of 14 bases. The germline gives CDR1 SEHNR, CDR2 FQNEAQ (reference sequence). CDR3 length: 15 amino acids. Whole-study results and caveats: With high specificity and sensitivity, the classifier reportedly diagnosed cytomegalovirus status. It was confirmed in vitro that a few of the CMV-associated chains were specific for CMV antigens. A list of roughly 180 TCR beta chains associated with cytomegalovirus was given.

The data were produced by immunoSEQ multiplex PCR, yet TCRdb's version contains in-frame clones alone and is incomplete. The profile covers 100,000 to 150,000 clones, with roughly 86% appearing a single time and over 3% taken by the ten largest. This TCR was recovered from a man aged 25-45 years in good health and CMV-seronegative. The genes are TRBV7-9 and TRBJ1-4, with D possibly TRBD1 on 6 matching bases. The material sequenced was PBMCs. This CDR3 is CASSPGGANNEKLFF. CDR3 in DNA: TGTGCCAGCAGCCCCGGGGGGGCGAATAATGAAAAACTGTTTTTT.